This TCR beta chain was identified in a study of PD-L1 blockade in urothelial cancer. As for the study in general: Patients commenced intravenous atezolizumab, 1,200 mg every 3 weeks, in about 2014. Investigators checked blood 3 weeks (second dose) and 6 weeks after treatment start.

Libraries were prepared by immunoSEQ multiplex PCR; TCRdb keeps only in-frame clonotypes and omits some of them. The repertoire holds tens of thousands of clones, with about 88% as singletons. Note on this clone: The antigen remains unidentified.

Findings and limits, study-wide: Larger 3-week expansion of tumor-associated blood clones was seen in durable-benefit patients.

Specified time point: peripheral blood 6 weeks after treatment start. In germline, CDR1 is SNHLY, CDR2 FYNNEI. CDR3 length: 12 residues. Trimming left V 4 bases short and J 0 bases short, with 3 bases between. The genes are TRBV2 and TRBJ1-2; unclear D gene. The receptor's source is a man at least 80 years old with urothelial cancer. This specimen was PBMCs, taken around atezolizumab (anti-PD-L1) treatment. CDR3 protein: CASSASNYGYTF. CDR3 in DNA: TGTGCCAGCAGTGCATCTAACTATGGCTACACCTTC.